This passage covers 21 T cell receptor beta chains from one sample sequenced in a study of CD8 T cells in Susac syndrome. With random hexamers, reverse transcription was performed on about 0.5 to 1 ug of RNA. TCRdb processed the immunoSEQ multiplex PCR reads anew with MiXCR; each CDR3 protein has one entry. The sample shows 100,000 or so distinct CDR3 sequences, around 92% of them seen only once. Sequencing was performed on CD8+ T cells from PBMCs. These receptors all stem from a human donor in good health.

This clonotype was seen just once. This chain uses TRBV7-2 with TRBJ1-1; D call uncertain. V lost 5 bases and J 0 bases, leaving 13 bases between the germline ends. Germline CDR1 SGHTA, CDR2 FQGNSA. This CDR3 contains 15 residues. CDR3 in DNA: TGTGCCAGCAGCCCCGTCCCCGGGGTGAACACTGAAGCTTTCTTT. This gives the protein CASSPVPGVNTEAFF.

This rearrangement joins TRBV7-2 to TRBJ1-1; TRBD1 matches at 11 bases. Germline V gene data show CDR1 as SGHTA and CDR2 as FQGNSA. The CDR3 length is 16 residues. V gave up 4 bases and J gave up 5 bases; unmatched junction bases: 9. CDR3 loop: CASSSGTGGRGTEAFF. The CDR3 coding sequence is TGTGCCAGCAGCTCCGGGACAGGGGGGAGAGGAACTGAAGCTTTCTTT.

This chain uses TRBV9 with TRBJ2-1; 10 bases fit TRBD2. Germline CDR1 and CDR2: SGDLS and YYNGEE. The CDR3 is made up of 17 amino acids. V dropped 7 bases and J dropped 0; count of bases not matched to a gene: 10. CDR3 DNA sequence: TGTGCCAGCGGGATGTCGACTAGCGGGCTCTCCTACAATGAGCAGTTCTTC. Translated: CASGMSTSGLSYNEQFF.

The chain uses TRBV6-5 and TRBJ1-2; D might be TRBD1 (5 bases). The germline V gene encodes CDR1 MNHEY and CDR2 SVGAGI. CDR3 length equals 13 residues. Trimming removed 9 bases from V and 2 bases from J, with 13 bases in between. Written as DNA, the CDR3 is TGTGCCAGAAAAGGGACGGGGAACTATGGCTACACCTTC. It translates to CARKGTGNYGYTF.

This clonotype was counted only a few times. The V call is TRBV29-1, the J call TRBJ2-5; tentative D call: TRBD1 (5 bases). Germline CDR1 SQVTM, CDR2 ANQGSEA. The CDR3 extends over 13 amino acids. V lost 2 bases and J lost 7, with 14 bases in between. As DNA, the CDR3 is TGCAGCGTTGAAAGAGGCCAGGGCGGGACCCAGTACTTC. Its protein is CSVERGQGGTQYF. Using reference TRBV29-1 and TRBJ2-5 for the parts outside the CDR3, the full variable domain is SAVISQKPSRDICQRGTSLTIQCQVDSQVTMMFWYRQQPGQSLTLIATANQGSEATYESGFVIDKFPISRPNLTFSTLTVSNMSPEDSSIYLCSVERGQGGTQYFGPGTRLLVL.

V gene TRBV5-1 combines with J gene TRBJ2-1; 10 bases match TRBD2. The CDR3 is 15 residues long. Germline V gene sequence: CDR1 SGHRS, CDR2 YFSETQ. The ends lost 4 bases at V and 5 bases at J; junction bases unmatched: 6. CDR3: CASSPRTSGDNEQFF. In DNA, the CDR3 is TGCGCCAGCAGCCCGAGGACTAGCGGAGACAATGAGCAGTTCTTC.

The gene calls are TRBV7-3 and TRBJ2-3, with 8 bases fitting TRBD2. Trimming removed 5 bases from V and 0 bases from J; junction bases left unmatched: 7. Germline V gives CDR1 SGHTA, CDR2 FQGTGA. The CDR3 has 16 residues. The CDR3 DNA sequence: TGTGCCAGCAGCCCAATAGCGGGACCGAGCACAGATACGCAGTATTTT. This gives the protein CASSPIAGPSTDTQYF.

CDR3 protein: CSAPGLAGGETQYF. CDR3 sequence (DNA): TGCAGTGCCCCGGGACTAGCAGGAGGGGAGACCCAGTACTTC. This chain joins TRBV20-1 and TRBJ2-5; 9 bases match TRBD2. V shed 6 bases, J shed 5 bases, and the junction held 10 bases outside the gene matches. The CDR3 totals 14 residues. Looked up from germline, CDR1 is DFQATT and CDR2 is SNEGSKA (reference sequence).

This rearrangement joins TRBV5-1 to TRBJ1-1, with 12 positions matching TRBD1. The ends lost 0 bases at V and 5 bases at J; junction bases unmatched: 5. Per the germline V gene, CDR1 is SGHRS and CDR2 is YFSETQ. This CDR3 is 16 amino acids long. Here the CDR3 reads CASSLEGQGAGTEAFF. The CDR3 nucleotides read TGCGCCAGCAGCTTGGAGGGACAGGGGGCTGGGACTGAAGCTTTCTTT.

This chain connects TRBV7-3 to TRBJ1-1, with TRBD1 matching over 7 bases. V lost 5 bases, J lost 7 bases, and 7 bases stayed unmatched. Germline V CDR1 and CDR2: SGHTA, FQGTGA. This CDR3 has 13 amino acids. The CDR3 loop reads CASSPDRDGEAFF. The CDR3 bases are TGTGCCAGCAGCCCAGACAGGGACGGTGAAGCTTTCTTT.

V and J are TRBV7-9 and TRBJ2-3; the D is unclear. V lost 5 bases to trimming and J lost 5 bases, with 8 bases between them. Germline CDR1 and CDR2: SEHNR and FQNEAQ (reference sequence). The CDR3 runs to 12 residues. CDR3 residues: CASSPLLDTQYF. CDR3 DNA sequence: TGTGCCAGCAGCCCTCTTTTAGATACGCAGTATTTT. Based on the CDR3 plus reference TRBV7-9 and TRBJ2-3, the full variable domain is DTGVSQNPRHKITKRGQNVTFRCDPISEHNRLYWYRQTLGQGPEFLTYFQNEAQLEKSRLLSDRFSAERPKGSFSTLEIQRTEQGDSAMYLCASSPLLDTQYFGPGTRLTVL.

The J gene is TRBJ2-2, the V gene TRBV20-1; D unresolved. Germline assignment: CDR1 DFQATT and CDR2 SNEGSKA (reference sequence). The CDR3 consists of 13 residues. V was cut by 3 bases and J by 4 bases, with 9 bases left in between. The CDR3 DNA reads as TGCAGTGCTAGCCGTACGAGCACCGGGGAGCTGTTTTTT. It yields the protein CSASRTSTGELFF.

This clonotype was counted a single time. The rearrangement uses TRBV2 and TRBJ2-1, with D unclear. The CDR3 runs to 12 residues. Between the trimmed V and J ends, which lost 9 bases and 1 base, there was a span of 7 bases. The germline V gene has CDR1 SNHLY and CDR2 FYNNEI. The CDR3 nucleotides are TGTGCCAGTGATAGTTCCTACAATGAGCAGTTCTTC. This encodes CASDSSYNEQFF.

The V gene is TRBV7-9, the J gene TRBJ1-1; D not resolved. CDR1 is SEHNR, CDR2 FQNEAQ, per germline (reference sequence). Trimming left V 6 bases short and J 1 base short, with 6 bases between. This CDR3 region has 12 residues. CDR3 DNA sequence: TGTGCCAGCAGTTACACGAACACTGAAGCTTTCTTT. Its protein is CASSYTNTEAFF.

The chain links TRBV3-1 to TRBJ2-1, with TRBD2 identical over 8 bases. The V gene's germline CDR1 is LGHDT and CDR2 YNNKEL (reference sequence). Trimming at V came to 0 bases and at J to 6 bases, leaving 19 bases not matched to a gene. This CDR3 has 20 amino acids. The CDR3, as DNA: TGTGCCAGCAGCCAAGATACCGGTCCATCGTCCGAGCGGGAGCTCAATGAGCAGTTCTTC. This sequence encodes CASSQDTGPSSERELNEQFF.

J is TRBJ2-5 and V is TRBV5-1; the match to TRBD1 covers 9 bases. CDR3 length: 15 residues. Germline V lookup: CDR1 SGHRS, CDR2 YFSETQ. Trimming at V came to 2 bases and at J to 5 bases, leaving 7 bases not matched to a gene. The chain's CDR3 is CASSFEGQGLETQYF. CDR3 coding DNA: TGCGCCAGCAGCTTCGAGGGACAGGGCTTGGAGACCCAGTACTTC.

The chain recombines TRBV29-1 with TRBJ1-2; 10 bases are a match to TRBD1. Germline V gene data show CDR1 as SQVTM and CDR2 as ANQGSEA. The CDR3 contains 13 residues. Losses at the gene ends were 7 bases for V and 1 base for J; bases not matched to a gene: 3. The CDR3 reads CSDGQGVNYGYTF. CDR3 sequence (DNA): TGCAGCGACGGACAGGGGGTTAACTATGGCTACACCTTC.

The chain is built from TRBV7-8 and TRBJ1-5, with D unclear. CDR1 and CDR2 from the germline V gene are SGHVS and FQNEAQ. The CDR3 contains 12 residues. The germline V and J ends were trimmed by 4 bases and 9 bases, with 10 bases remaining between them. DNA of the CDR3: TGTGCCAGCAGCTCGGGAGATTGGCCCCAGCATTTT. As protein: CASSSGDWPQHF.

CDR3 amino acids: CASSTNVGGNTGELFF. The CDR3 coding sequence is TGTGCCAGCTCTACAAACGTGGGAGGGAACACCGGGGAGCTGTTTTTT. This rearrangement joins TRBV18 to TRBJ2-2; D possibly corresponds to TRBD2 (6 bases). The CDR3 runs to 16 residues. Trimming stripped 6 bases from V and 1 base from J, with 15 bases between. Germline V gene data show CDR1 as KGHSH and CDR2 as LQKENI.

The chain couples TRBV7-8 to TRBJ2-1; TRBD2 matches at 7 bases. The CDR3 runs to 13 residues. Trimming cost V 5 bases and J 7 bases; bases outside gene matches: 5. CDR1 is SGHVS and CDR2 is FQNEAQ in the germline V gene. In nucleotides, the CDR3 is TGTGCCAGCAGCGTGGGACTACGGAATGAGCAGTTCTTC. Translated: CASSVGLRNEQFF.

The chain couples TRBV5-1 to TRBJ2-5, with a tentative D call TRBD2 (7 bases). Germline V lookup: CDR1 SGHRS, CDR2 YFSETQ. V was cut by 4 bases and J by 5 bases, with 24 bases left in between. The CDR3 is made up of 17 amino acids. The CDR3 DNA is TGCGCCAGCAGCCAAGACCCTCCAGGCGGGGGCGTGGAGACCCAGTACTTC. This encodes CASSQDPPGGGVETQYF.